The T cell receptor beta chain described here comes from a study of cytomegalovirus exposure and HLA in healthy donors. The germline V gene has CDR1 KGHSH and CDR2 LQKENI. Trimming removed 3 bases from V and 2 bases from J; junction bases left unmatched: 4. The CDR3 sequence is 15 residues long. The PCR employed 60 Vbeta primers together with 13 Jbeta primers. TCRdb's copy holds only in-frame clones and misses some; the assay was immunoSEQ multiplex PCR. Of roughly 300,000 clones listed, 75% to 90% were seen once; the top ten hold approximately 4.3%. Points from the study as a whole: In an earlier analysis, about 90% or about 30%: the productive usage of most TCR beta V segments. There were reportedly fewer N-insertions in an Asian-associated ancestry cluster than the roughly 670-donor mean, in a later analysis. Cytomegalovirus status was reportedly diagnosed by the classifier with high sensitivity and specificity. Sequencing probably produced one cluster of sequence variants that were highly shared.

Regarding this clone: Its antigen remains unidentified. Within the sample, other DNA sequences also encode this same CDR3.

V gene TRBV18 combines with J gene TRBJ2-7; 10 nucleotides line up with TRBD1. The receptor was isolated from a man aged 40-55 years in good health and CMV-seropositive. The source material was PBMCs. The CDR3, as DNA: TGTGCCAGCTCACCTCCGGGACAGGGGACCTACGAGCAGTACTTC. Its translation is CASSPPGQGTYEQYF.